Given below is one T cell receptor (beta chain) in context. Its cognate antigen has yet to be identified. Per-nucleotide qualities are absent, and no much larger clonotype sits a single base away. The sample originates from a study of shared clonotypes between healthy human individuals (dated by TCRdb to about 2020). For context, the study as a whole: The cohort comprised two women and a few men aged 18 to 49 years. Different laboratories and diverse techniques were used to prepare libraries and sequence TCR repertoires, to increase sequencing depth and limit assay-specific biases. The study deeply sequenced blood TCR repertoires of about 5 healthy adults to estimate repertoire size and the extent of clonotype sharing between individuals. Each donor's leukapheresis produced roughly between roughly 0.85 and 9 billion PBMCs. For each donor, three plates each were used for CD4 naive and CD4 memory, two plates were used for CD8 naive, and one plate was used for CD8 memory.

The CDR3 holds 14 amino acids from the cysteine to the phenylalanine. Only the CDR3 DNA stays, 42 bases, in frame from base 1. A distance of 10 bases separates the germline ends of V and J, which lose 1 base and 2 bases respectively. TCR CDR3 regions were amplified from genomic DNA by multiplex PCR using the deep immunoSEQ assay. Extracted genomic DNA from each cell subset was distributed evenly across all wells of several immunoSEQ 96-well plates, and each plate was treated as a replicate. Each replicate PCR for sorted subsets received around 200 ng genomic DNA, equal to roughly 29,000 T cell genomes. Purified libraries were quantified with a Qubit 3.0 fluorometer, sized on a Bioanalyzer 2100, and re-quantified with the KAPA Library Quantification kit. Each immunoSEQ 96-well plate was sequenced on its own single-read 150-cycle Illumina NextSeq 550 flow cell. The original methods were these. Because only junctional sequences without quality scores were contained in the immunoSEQ output, filtering matching that applied to full-length reads could not be performed. To assign V/J genes and CDR3, sequences were annotated against IMGT germline references using PyIR, a Python wrapper for IgBLAST v1.9. Reads were removed for weak V/J assignments (E-value above 1e-6), missing CDR3, stop codons, out-of-frame junctions, or ambiguous translated residues. V3J clonotypes were defined as sequences sharing the same inferred V gene, J gene, and CDR3 amino acid sequence. The percentage overlap between two repertoires was calculated by dividing the number of shared unique clonotypes by the size of the smaller repertoire. RTK rarefaction, the Chao1 estimator, and Recon v2.1 estimates of unobserved clonotypes were used to assess repertoire richness. OLGA was used to compute generation probabilities for all TCRbeta clonotypes that the gDNA method yielded from a handful of donors. TCRdb retrieved this table from immuneACCESS and kept in-frame rearrangements only. Not all clones are present; in checked studies, unresolved V genes account for under half, and no reason is known for the remainder. The V and J calls and the clone size are those of that table, but D and trimming were determined from the DNA. This sample comprises approximately 620,000 clones, 95% to 98% of them detected only once. The ten biggest clones cover 0.055% to 0.07% of the sample.

The donors were healthy, HIV-negative adults with no recently reported acute infections or vaccinations. Every donor was a Caucasian adult residing in Nashville, Tennessee, USA. Magnetic negative selection was used to enrich CD4+ T cells, after which naive cells were positively selected on CD45RA and the negative fraction became the memory subset. After blood collection by leukapheresis, PBMCs were isolated using Ficoll-Histopaque density gradient centrifugation and then cryopreserved in the vapor phase of liquid nitrogen. Analytical flow cytometry was used to check the purity and quantity of each magnetically sorted T cell population. Genomic DNA was isolated from each sorted fraction and quantified by UV absorbance on a Nanodrop 2000c. What the work shows at the level of the full study, not this receptor alone: Pairwise subsampling indicated that sequencing depth was expected to affect the degree of clonotype sharing among donors. Even with the large sequencing depth, rarefaction of the sorted-subset datasets indicated that sequencing was incomplete. Clonotypes shared by all four sorted-subset donors showed higher generation probabilities than non-shared clonotypes. Because the study included only a small number of donors, the genetic and exposure-history diversity represented was limited. When several donors were compared, the shared fraction of clonotypes was around 4.6% for naive CD4, 3.5% for naive CD8, more than 2% for memory CD4, and 0.35% to 0.4% for memory CD8. Sampling was restricted to blood, and TCR repertoires in tissues likely differ from the TCR repertoires found in blood. Naive subsets generally had larger estimated clonotype richness than memory subsets.

This clonotype originated in a woman younger than 45 in good health. Sequences were obtained from naive CD4+ T cells sorted from blood. According to the study, the label for this sample's cell subset or site signals: CD45RA+ positively selected. The chain uses TRBV5-3 and TRBJ2-7, with the identity of the D gene unclear. TRBV5-3 is flagged as an ORF with uncertain function. At the DNA level, the sequence is TGTGCCAGAAGCTTGCCGCACAGAACCTACGAGCAGTACTTC. It translates to CARSLPHRTYEQYF.